The sequence of this T cell receptor (beta chain) was determined in a study of blood T cells in healthy people across ages. Healthy Caucasian individuals from Russia aged about 6 to 95 served as donors. The study, taken as a whole, reports: Calculation of diversity from one million T cells yielded estimates considered to be underestimates.

This clonotype was detected a few times. Its antigen is unidentified. Relative to the germline gene, one junction end is altered; a read error may explain this. For the second PCR, which ran for about 7 to 11 cycles, a sample-barcoded 5' primer and a J-beta primer mix were used. A single record per CDR3 protein comes from TCRdb applying MiXCR to the 5' RACE reads. The sample has 600,000 or so distinct CDR3 sequences; about 30% are singletons. The TCR sequence derives from an elderly woman in good health. The sample was blood.

The CDR3 DNA sequence: TGTGTCAGCAGACTCTTCGACAGGGGCTCCCCTCTCTCTGGGGCCAACGTCCTGACTTTC. It specifies CVSRLFDRGSPLSGANVLTF. J is TRBJ2-6 and V is TRBV6-2 or TRBV6-3, with 8 bases identical to TRBD1. Germline CDR1 is MNHEY and CDR2 is SVGEGT. This CDR3 has 20 residues.